One and the same sample provided the 29 T cell receptor beta chains below, sequenced in a study of cytomegalovirus exposure and HLA in healthy donors. 13 Jbeta primers and 60 Vbeta primers were used for the PCR. TCRdb's copy holds only in-frame clones and misses some; the assay was immunoSEQ multiplex PCR. The sample lists 110,000 or so clones; more than 60% were seen once. The sample consisted of PBMCs. These receptors originate from a man aged 25-40 years in good health and CMV-seronegative.

The chain has TRBV19 and TRBJ1-6; D may be TRBD1 (6 bases). Germline V lookup: CDR1 LNHDA, CDR2 SQIVND (reference sequence). This CDR3 comprises 12 residues. The germline V and J ends were trimmed by 7 bases and 10 bases, with 11 bases remaining between them. The CDR3 coding sequence is TGTGCCAGTACCACAGGGTACTCACCCCTCCACTTT. It translates to CASTTGYSPLHF.

The chain links TRBV4-1 to TRBJ2-6; the match to TRBD1 covers 11 bases. V trimming: 0 bases; J trimming: 2 bases; junction bases outside the gene matches: 6. This CDR3 region has 19 residues. CDR1 is MGHRA, CDR2 YSYEKL, per germline. CDR3 DNA: TGCGCCAGCAGCCAAGAAGGGCGGACAGGGGGCGCTGGGGCCAACGTCCTGACTTTC. Translated: CASSQEGRTGGAGANVLTF.

CDR3 DNA sequence: TGTGCCAGCAACATTCAGGGGGCAAGCTTCTATGGCTACACCTTC. Translated: CASNIQGASFYGYTF. The rearrangement uses TRBV2 and TRBJ1-2; 8 bases match TRBD1. The V gene's germline CDR1 is SNHLY and CDR2 FYNNEI. The CDR3 is 15 amino acids. Losses at the gene ends were 7 bases for V and 4 bases for J; bases not matched to a gene: 11.

The rearrangement links TRBV19 to TRBJ1-1; a weak D match, TRBD1 (6 bases). The CDR3 runs 12 residues. Germline V gene lookup returns CDR1 LNHDA and CDR2 SQIVND (reference sequence). V lost 7 bases, J lost 4 bases, and 10 bases lay in between. The CDR3 DNA reads as TGTGCCAGTACACTACAGGGCACTGAAGCTTTCTTT. Translating gives CASTLQGTEAFF. The whole variable domain, remainder taken from reference TRBV19 and TRBJ1-1, is DGGITQSPKYLFRKEGQNVTLSCEQNLNHDAMYWYRQDPGQGLRLIYYSQIVNDFQKGDIAEGYSVSREKKESFPLTVTSAQKNPTAFYLCASTLQGTEAFFGQGTRLTVV.

This sequence joins TRBV9 and TRBJ1-2, with D possibly matching TRBD1 (6 bases). The CDR3 extends over 14 amino acids. The V end was cut by 3 bases, the J end by 4 bases, with 13 bases between. Germline values: CDR1 SGDLS, CDR2 YYNGEE. This CDR3 reads CASSGHWTVYGYTF. CDR3 DNA: TGTGCCAGCAGCGGACACTGGACAGTCTATGGCTACACCTTC.

The chain links TRBV6-1 to TRBJ2-5; D might be TRBD1 (6 bases). Deletions cut 5 bases from V and 0 bases from J, with 13 bases between. CDR3 length equals 15 residues. Germline CDR1 MNHNS, CDR2 SASEGT. This CDR3 is CASSPPRGYQETQYF. The CDR3 bases are TGTGCCAGCAGTCCTCCCAGGGGCTACCAAGAGACCCAGTACTTC.

The genes are TRBV29-1 and TRBJ2-1, with D uncertain. This CDR3 region has 11 residues. V dropped 6 bases and J dropped 9 bases, with 12 bases sitting between them. Germline lookup yields CDR1 SQVTM and CDR2 ANQGSEA. The CDR3 bases are TGCAGCGTGAGCGAAGCGCCTGAGCAGTTCTTC. This sequence encodes CSVSEAPEQFF.

The chain couples TRBV4-1 to TRBJ1-5; possible D gene TRBD1, 6 bases. The V gene lost 4 bases and the J gene lost 4 bases, with 17 bases spanning the gap. Germline V lookup: CDR1 MGHRA, CDR2 YSYEKL. The CDR3 runs to 16 residues. CDR3 nucleotides: TGCGCCAGCAGCCCCCTCCCGGACAGTTCAAATCAGCCCCAGCATTTT. Residues: CASSPLPDSSNQPQHF.

The chain links TRBV19 to TRBJ1-5; no clear D. The length of the CDR3 is 19 residues. Germline values: CDR1 LNHDA, CDR2 SQIVND (reference sequence). Trimming cost V 4 bases and J 0 bases, with 22 bases left between them. The CDR3 DNA sequence: TGTGCCAGTAGTACAGCCTCCCACCGGCAGTCGGGTAGCAATCAGCCCCAGCATTTT. Encoded protein: CASSTASHRQSGSNQPQHF. Complete variable domain (other parts from reference TRBV19 and TRBJ1-5): DGGITQSPKYLFRKEGQNVTLSCEQNLNHDAMYWYRQDPGQGLRLIYYSQIVNDFQKGDIAEGYSVSREKKESFPLTVTSAQKNPTAFYLCASSTASHRQSGSNQPQHFGDGTRLSIL.

The CDR3 coding sequence is TGTGCCAGCAGCTTAGTTAGGGGAACAGATACGCAGTATTTT. Translated, it gives CASSLVRGTDTQYF. The chain links TRBV7-9 to TRBJ2-3, with D perhaps TRBD1 (5 bases). Germline V lookup: CDR1 SEHNR, CDR2 FQNEAQ (reference sequence). The CDR3 length is 14 residues. V shed 1 base and J shed 3 bases, with 8 bases lying between them.

CDR3 DNA: TGTGCCAGCAGTGACTCTACCCCTAGCGGGAGAGGGGGCAATGAGCAGTTCTTC. It translates to CASSDSTPSGRGGNEQFF. The rearrangement joins TRBV6-4 to TRBJ2-1, with 10 positions matching TRBD2. Germline assignment: CDR1 MRHNA and CDR2 SNTAGT. The trim removed 0 bases at V and 6 bases at J, leaving 11 bases unmatched. This CDR3 has 18 residues.

This clone was observed a few times. J is TRBJ1-4 and V is TRBV19; 7 bases align to TRBD1. CDR3 length: 15 amino acids. J was trimmed by 5 bases and V by 4 bases; bases with no gene match: 7. In germline, CDR1 is LNHDA, CDR2 SQIVND (reference sequence). CDR3 DNA: TGTGCCAGTAGTACCCCCGGGACAGACAATGAAAAACTGTTTTTT. Protein sequence: CASSTPGTDNEKLFF.

The V gene is TRBV27, the J gene TRBJ1-1; possibly TRBD1 for D (6 bases). The CDR3 is 15 residues long. Trimming cost V 2 bases and J 6 bases, with 16 bases left between them. Germline values: CDR1 MNHEY, CDR2 SMNVEV (reference sequence). The CDR3 region has the DNA TGTGCCAGCAGTTTAATCCAGGGGCGAAGGGCTGAAGCTTTCTTT. Protein product: CASSLIQGRRAEAFF.

The chain combines TRBV7-2 with TRBJ2-5; tentatively, D is TRBD2 (6 bases). Trimming took 7 bases from V and 3 from J, leaving 15 bases between them. The CDR3 has 14 amino acids. The V gene's germline CDR1 is SGHTA and CDR2 FQGNSA. The CDR3: CASKDGRGEETQYF. Here the CDR3 DNA reads TGTGCCAGCAAGGACGGGCGGGGTGAAGAGACCCAGTACTTC.

This clone was seen a single time. The gene calls are TRBV7-8 and TRBJ1-3; 8 bases align to TRBD1. The ends lost 4 bases at V and 1 base at J; junction bases unmatched: 6. Germline loops: CDR1 SGHVS, CDR2 FQNEAQ. The CDR3 has 16 residues. The CDR3 nucleotides are TGTGCCAGCAGCTCGGTTCAGGGGGCTTCTGGAAACACCATATATTTT. This encodes CASSSVQGASGNTIYF.

The rearrangement links TRBV9 to TRBJ2-1; 7 nucleotides agree with TRBD2. Germline values: CDR1 SGDLS, CDR2 YYNGEE. This CDR3 has 13 amino acids. V lost 5 bases, J lost 5 bases, and 4 bases stayed unmatched. CDR3 protein: CASRREGNNEQFF. The CDR3 DNA sequence: TGTGCCAGCAGGAGGGAGGGAAACAATGAGCAGTTCTTC.

The table lists this clone with a count of one. This chain uses TRBV6-1 with TRBJ2-2, with 9 bases lining up with TRBD1. V lost 5 bases and J lost 3; bases outside the gene matches: 1. Germline V lookup: CDR1 MNHNS, CDR2 SASEGT. CDR3 length: 14 residues. CDR3 sequence (DNA): TGTGCCAGCAGTCGACAGGGGGACACCGGGGAGCTGTTTTTT. Translating gives CASSRQGDTGELFF.

This chain connects TRBV25-1 to TRBJ1-1, with 7 positions matching TRBD1. The germline V gene encodes CDR1 MGHDK and CDR2 SYGVNS. The CDR3 covers 15 residues. The junction had 14 bases not matched to a gene; V was cut back by 8 bases and J by 5 bases. In nucleotides, the CDR3 is TGTGCCAGCCGATACGGGACAGCCGATAAAACTGAAGCTTTCTTT. This sequence encodes CASRYGTADKTEAFF.

This chain links TRBV2 with TRBJ2-7; weak D call: TRBD1 (6 bases). The V end lost 3 bases, the J end lost 3 bases, and 12 bases lay between the germline ends. The germline V gene encodes CDR1 SNHLY and CDR2 FYNNEI. CDR3 length equals 14 residues. The CDR3 region is CASSDQGWDYEQYF. As DNA, the CDR3 is TGTGCCAGCAGTGACCAGGGGTGGGACTACGAGCAGTACTTC.

The V call is TRBV13, the J call TRBJ1-1; TRBD1 might be the D (6 bases). The CDR3 totals 15 residues. V was trimmed by 0 bases and J by 5 bases, leaving 13 bases between them. The germline V gene has CDR1 PRHDT and CDR2 FYEKMQ (reference sequence). The chain's CDR3 is CASSLGPGRGTEAFF. DNA for the CDR3: TGTGCCAGCAGCTTAGGCCCCGGGAGGGGGACTGAAGCTTTCTTT.

The chain couples TRBV5-1 to TRBJ2-3; no definite D call. Germline CDR1 reads SGHRS; CDR2 reads YFSETQ. Deletions cut 1 base from V and 2 bases from J, with 8 bases between. This CDR3 is built from 14 residues. This CDR3 reads CASSLSRVTDTQYF. The CDR3 nucleotides read TGCGCCAGCAGCTTGAGTCGGGTCACAGATACGCAGTATTTT.

The gene calls are TRBV7-2 and TRBJ2-3; the match to TRBD2 covers 9 bases. The length of the CDR3 is 15 residues. V was clipped by 4 bases and J by 3 bases; unmatched bases: 5. Germline CDR1 is SGHTA and CDR2 is FQGNSA. The CDR3 DNA reads as TGTGCCAGCAGCTATCGGCTAGCGGGAACAGATACGCAGTATTTT. Translating gives CASSYRLAGTDTQYF. Full variable domain (remainder filled in from reference TRBV7-2 and TRBJ2-3): GAGVSQSPSNKVTEKGKDVELRCDPISGHTALYWYRQSLGQGLEFLIYFQGNSAPDKSGLPSDRFSAERTGGSVSTLTIQRTQQEDSAVYLCASSYRLAGTDTQYFGPGTRLTVL.

The genes are TRBV2 and TRBJ2-7, with 7 bases matching TRBD1. Germline V CDR1 and CDR2: SNHLY, FYNNEI. The ends lost 6 bases at V and 2 bases at J; junction bases unmatched: 7. The CDR3 runs 14 residues. In DNA, the CDR3 is TGTGCCAGCAGCCCTAGGACAGGCCCCTACGAGCAGTACTTC. Translated, it gives CASSPRTGPYEQYF.

V is TRBV4-1 and J is TRBJ1-2, with 11 bases that match TRBD1. With 1 base clipped from V and 4 bases from J, the junction kept 5 bases outside the gene matches. Germline V gene sequence: CDR1 MGHRA, CDR2 YSYEKL. The CDR3 totals 16 residues. CDR3 sequence reads: CASSQGTGGAGYGYTF. The CDR3 DNA follows: TGCGCCAGCAGCCAAGGGACAGGGGGCGCGGGCTATGGCTACACCTTC.

This sequence joins TRBV9 and TRBJ1-4; possible D gene TRBD1, 5 bases. The CDR3 has 15 amino acids. With 1 base removed from V and 7 bases from J, the gap between germline ends came to 14 bases. Germline V gene lookup returns CDR1 SGDLS and CDR2 YYNGEE. In DNA form, the CDR3 reads TGTGCCAGCAGCGTATCGGACAAGTTTTTTGAAAAACTGTTTTTT. This translates into CASSVSDKFFEKLFF.

This chain links TRBV5-4 with TRBJ1-3; 12 nucleotides agree with TRBD1. Germline V CDR1 and CDR2: SGHNT, YYREEE (reference sequence). The trim removed 9 bases at V and 6 bases at J, leaving 10 bases unmatched. The CDR3 contains 15 residues. This CDR3 reads CANSPGTGGVNTIYF. The CDR3 DNA reads TGTGCCAACAGTCCCGGGACAGGGGGCGTAAACACCATATATTTT.

The chain recombines TRBV9 with TRBJ2-1; D remains unclear. Per germline, CDR1 SGDLS and CDR2 YYNGEE. This CDR3 comprises 12 residues. Trimming removed 0 bases from V and 13 bases from J, with 11 bases in between. In DNA form, the CDR3 reads TGTGCCAGCAGCGTAGGATCCGGGTCTCAGTTCTTC. This sequence encodes CASSVGSGSQFF. Drawing the rest from reference TRBV9 and TRBJ2-1, the complete variable domain is DSGVTQTPKHLITATGQRVTLRCSPRSGDLSVYWYQQSLDQGLQFLIQYYNGEERAKGNILERFSAQQFPDLHSELNLSSLELGDSALYFCASSVGSGSQFFGPGTRLTVL.

DNA for the CDR3: TGTGCCAGCAGCTTGCAGGGCCTTGGCTACACCTTC. This translates into CASSLQGLGYTF. The gene calls are TRBV5-6 and TRBJ1-2; the D gene is possibly TRBD1 (5 bases). Germline CDR1 is SGHDT and CDR2 is YYEEEE. V was trimmed by 1 base and J by 7 bases, leaving 8 bases between them. This CDR3 region has 12 residues.

V gene TRBV5-1 combines with J gene TRBJ2-3, with 7 bases lining up with TRBD2. The CDR3 extends over 14 amino acids. The ends lost 1 base at V and 2 bases at J; junction bases unmatched: 1. Germline V gives CDR1 SGHRS, CDR2 YFSETQ. CDR3 sequence reads: CASSLSGATDTQYF. The CDR3, as DNA: TGCGCCAGCAGCTTGAGCGGGGCCACAGATACGCAGTATTTT. Based on the CDR3 plus reference TRBV5-1 and TRBJ2-3, the full variable domain is KAGVTQTPRYLIKTRGQQVTLSCSPISGHRSVSWYQQTPGQGLQFLFEYFSETQRNKGNFPGRFSGRQFSNSRSEMNVSTLELGDSALYLCASSLSGATDTQYFGPGTRLTVL.